This T cell receptor beta chain derives from a study of T cell responses to AZD1222 COVID-19 vaccine. For this clone: Its cognate antigen is unknown.

Second-dose schedules of about 4 or about 12 weeks were combined. V shed 6 bases, J shed 5 bases, and the junction held 12 bases outside the gene matches. Germline lookup yields CDR1 MNHEY and CDR2 SVGAGI. This CDR3 contains 15 residues. Study-level points and caveats: Receipt of two AZD1222 doses was followed by a rise in Spike-specific TCR breadth and depth. White British ancestry dominated among donors, who included more females, and clonal diversity was possibly underestimated. At baseline, just five to seven AZD1222 recipients tested seropositive.

TCRdb's copy holds only in-frame clones and misses some; the assay was immunoSEQ multiplex PCR. The sample has roughly 110,000 clones; roughly nine tenths are singletons. Material: peripheral blood, obtained 28 days after the second AZD1222 dose. The J gene is TRBJ1-2, the V gene TRBV6-5; 7 bases agree with TRBD1. The receptor was derived from an adult who received the AZD1222 COVID-19 vaccine. CDR3 DNA sequence: TGTGCCAGCAGCGCCACCGTCATGACAGGGTATGGCTACACCTTC. Its translation is CASSATVMTGYGYTF.